The sequence of this T cell receptor (beta chain) was determined in a study of blood T cell repertoires in COVID-19. Per the original data handling: Cell counts per sample came from amplifying reference gene primers. The data were produced by immunoSEQ multiplex PCR, yet TCRdb's version contains in-frame clones alone and is incomplete. The V and J calls and clone size are taken from that table; D and trimming were inferred from the DNA. The table has approximately 170,000 clones, more than 60% seen once. The germline V gene has CDR1 MNHNS and CDR2 SASEGT. The CDR3 is 12 amino acids. V gave up 3 bases and J gave up 8 bases, with 9 bases separating them.

This receptor was identified in a woman aged 45-65 years with acute or convalescent COVID-19. Sequencing was carried out using peripheral blood. V and J are TRBV6-1 and TRBJ2-3; tentative D call: TRBD2 (6 bases). CDR3 sequence: CASSETSRTQYF. The CDR3 nucleotides are TGTGCCAGCAGTGAGACTAGTCGTACGCAGTATTTT.